Described below is a single T cell receptor beta chain sequence and its context. What it binds is unknown. The protocol was immunoSEQ multiplex PCR, while the TCRdb copy is restricted to in-frame clones and leaves out a portion. The sample has about 56,000 clones, around four fifths seen once. This sample's time point: week 47, end of study. Every vaccine dose comprised 300 ug of mutant IDH1 20-mer peptide plus topical imiquimod. Those who donated had recent WHO grade 3 or 4 IDH1-mutant, ATRX-lost astrocytomas. The data stem from a study of a mutant IDH1 vaccine in newly diagnosed glioma. Background on the study: The start of vaccination came 4-6 weeks after radiotherapy alone, or with temozolomide cycles. Most patients had radiochemotherapy with temozolomide before enrollment; others had one alone. Study-level results: Evidence of vaccine-induced immune responses was documented in about 93% of patients.

This CDR3 is 12 amino acids long. The germline V and J ends were trimmed by 7 bases and 9 bases, with 15 bases remaining between them. CDR1 and CDR2 (germline): SQVTM, ANQGSEA. The starting material was PBMCs, obtained from a glioma patient whose treatment included an IDH1 peptide vaccine. The V call is TRBV29-1, the J call TRBJ2-2; D is possibly TRBD1 (5 bases). The origin of this receptor is a woman in her forties or fifties with glioma. In nucleotides, the CDR3 is TGCAGCGCCAGACAGTCTCAAAGGGAGCTGTTTTTT. Protein sequence: CSARQSQRELFF.